The 21 T cell receptor beta chains reported below all come from one sample, sequenced in a study of long-term antiretroviral therapy in people with HIV. At the survey level, the v3.0 immunoSEQ assay was run. Profiling relied on immunoSEQ multiplex PCR, and the TCRdb table lists in-frame clones only, not all of them. The data contain 15,000 or so clones, over 70% of them seen just once; the ten biggest clones take up approximately 14%. The sequences come from unsorted PBMCs, collected around 1.2 years before starting antiretroviral therapy. These receptors were taken from a man aged 25-45 years with HIV.

CDR3 bases: TGTGCCAGCAGTCGCCGGACAGGGGTTTACAATGAGCAGTTCTTC. Its translation is CASSRRTGVYNEQFF. The chain joins TRBV5-6 to TRBJ2-1, with 9 bases aligning to TRBD1. Germline loops: CDR1 SGHDT, CDR2 YYEEEE. Losses at the gene ends were 5 bases for V and 4 bases for J; bases not matched to a gene: 7. The CDR3 contains 15 residues.

V and J are TRBV6-5 and TRBJ2-7; TRBD2 aligns across 7 bases. J lost 6 bases, V lost 4 bases, and 3 bases had no gene match. The CDR3 is made up of 12 amino acids. CDR1 is MNHEY and CDR2 is SVGAGI in the germline V gene. The DNA of the CDR3 is TGTGCCAGCAGTTGGTCGGGGGGCGAGCAGTACTTC. Translated: CASSWSGGEQYF.

The rearrangement joins TRBV27 to TRBJ2-7; 10 nucleotides align to TRBD2. The junction had 5 bases not matched to a gene; V was cut back by 6 bases and J by 0 bases. CDR3 length: 15 residues. Per the germline V gene, CDR1 is MNHEY and CDR2 is SMNVEV (reference sequence). CDR3 DNA: TGTGCCAGCAGCGGACTAGCGGTTAGCTCCTACGAGCAGTACTTC. Translated, it gives CASSGLAVSSYEQYF.

The rearrangement joins TRBV29-1 to TRBJ1-1, with D unresolved. Trimming removed 5 bases from V and 1 base from J, with 8 bases in between. CDR1 and CDR2 from the germline V gene are SQVTM and ANQGSEA. The CDR3 is 12 residues long. The CDR3 protein is CSVPRGNTEAFF. As DNA, the CDR3 is TGCAGCGTTCCGCGAGGGAACACTGAAGCTTTCTTT.

The chain recombines TRBV28 with TRBJ2-6; 9 bases are shared with TRBD1. The CDR3 runs to 19 residues. CDR1 is MDHEN, CDR2 SYDVKM, per germline. With 3 bases clipped from V and 2 bases from J, the junction kept 11 bases outside the gene matches. The DNA for the CDR3 is TGTGCCAGCAGTTTGGCAGGGACAGGGTCGTTCGCTGGGGCCAACGTCCTGACTTTC. This codes for CASSLAGTGSFAGANVLTF. Complete variable domain (other parts from reference TRBV28 and TRBJ2-6): DVKVTQSSRYLVKRTGEKVFLECVQDMDHENMFWYRQDPGLGLRLIYFSYDVKMKEKGDIPEGYSVSREKKERFSLILESASTNQTSMYLCASSLAGTGSFAGANVLTFGAGSRLTVL.

The chain employs TRBV6-1 and TRBJ2-7; 7 bases line up with TRBD2. CDR1 MNHNS and CDR2 SASEGT come from the germline V gene. This CDR3 region has 15 residues. V shed 7 bases, J shed 1 base, and the junction held 10 bases outside the gene matches. The CDR3 loop is CASILPRGLSYEQYF. CDR3 coding DNA: TGTGCCAGCATCCTCCCCCGGGGACTATCCTACGAGCAGTACTTC.

The chain links TRBV7-2 to TRBJ2-7, with D possibly matching TRBD2 (6 bases). The germline V and J ends were trimmed by 5 bases and 2 bases, with 19 bases remaining between them. This CDR3 region has 16 residues. Germline V CDR1 and CDR2: SGHTA, FQGNSA. Written as DNA, the CDR3 is TGTGCCAGCAGCACGGCGAGCGGGTCGACCCCCTACGAGCAGTACTTC. It yields the protein CASSTASGSTPYEQYF.

There are a few counts of this clone. CDR3 coding DNA: TGTGCCAGCAGCCAAGATGTTCAGGCTCAGAACACCGGGGAGCTGTTTTTT. It encodes CASSQDVQAQNTGELFF. The chain uses TRBV4-2 and TRBJ2-2; D ambiguous. The V gene's germline CDR1 is LGHNA and CDR2 YNFKEQ. The V end lost 0 bases, the J end lost 1 base, and 12 bases lay between the germline ends. The CDR3 runs to 17 residues.

CDR3 protein: CASSSSGTPSYEQYF. CDR3 nucleotides: TGTGCCAGCAGCTCCTCCGGGACACCTTCCTACGAGCAGTACTTC. The rearrangement uses TRBV7-9 and TRBJ2-7, with TRBD1 as a possible D gene (6 bases). The CDR3 length is 15 residues. From germline, CDR1 is SEHNR and CDR2 FQNEAQ (reference sequence). V was trimmed by 4 bases and J by 1 base, leaving 14 bases between them. Complete variable domain (other parts from reference TRBV7-9 and TRBJ2-7): DTGVSQNPRHKITKRGQNVTFRCDPISEHNRLYWYRQTLGQGPEFLTYFQNEAQLEKSRLLSDRFSAERPKGSFSTLEIQRTEQGDSAMYLCASSSSGTPSYEQYFGPGTRLTVT.

The CDR3 DNA follows: TGTGCCAGCAGTTTTTACGGTAGTGAGCAGTTCTTC. It encodes CASSFYGSEQFF. The chain recombines TRBV27 with TRBJ2-1; D not resolved. CDR3 length: 12 amino acids. In germline, CDR1 is MNHEY, CDR2 SMNVEV (reference sequence). The germline V and J ends were trimmed by 3 bases and 9 bases, with 9 bases remaining between them.

The chain employs TRBV5-4 and TRBJ2-1; 13 bases map to TRBD2. Germline assignment: CDR1 SGHNT and CDR2 YYREEE (reference sequence). J was trimmed by 10 bases and V by 6 bases; bases with no gene match: 10. The CDR3 covers 15 residues. The CDR3 region has the DNA TGTGCCAGCACCCAAGGGACTAGCGGGATAATGGAGCAGTTCTTC. Protein sequence: CASTQGTSGIMEQFF.

This chain joins TRBV7-9 and TRBJ1-1; D is ambiguous. V was pared by 4 bases and J by 3 bases, with 15 bases between. The CDR3 spans 15 residues. Germline V CDR1 and CDR2: SEHNR, FQNEAQ (reference sequence). The CDR3 protein is CASSSRVLVDTEAFF. For the CDR3, the DNA is TGTGCCAGCAGCTCTCGGGTTCTCGTAGACACTGAAGCTTTCTTT.

This clone was observed once. CDR3 bases: TGTGCCAGTAGTATGGCCCTAGCGGGACCTTACAATGAGCAGTTCTTC. This encodes CASSMALAGPYNEQFF. V gene TRBV19 combines with J gene TRBJ2-1; TRBD2 aligns across 9 bases. J lost 4 bases, V lost 3 bases, and 7 bases had no gene match. CDR1 is LNHDA and CDR2 is SQIVND in the germline V gene (reference sequence). The length of the CDR3 is 16 residues.

The chain carries TRBV5-8 and TRBJ2-7; either TRBD1 or TRBD2 may supply D (5 bases each). Germline-derived CDR1 and CDR2 are SGHTS and YDEGEE. The CDR3 runs to 16 residues. V lost 4 bases to trimming and J lost 2 bases, with 19 bases between them. The DNA of the CDR3 is TGTGCCAGCAGCCTGGACCGGGGCCAAGGGACCTACGAGCAGTACTTC. Its translation: CASSLDRGQGTYEQYF.

This CDR3 is CASSQGAQTYEQYF. DNA of the CDR3: TGTGCCAGCTCGCAGGGCGCTCAGACCTACGAGCAGTACTTC. The chain is built from TRBV18 and TRBJ2-7; weak D call: TRBD1 (5 bases). The CDR3 spans 14 residues. V lost 6 bases and J lost 2, with 14 bases in between. The germline V gene has CDR1 KGHSH and CDR2 LQKENI.

The V gene is TRBV7-2, the J gene TRBJ1-4; a possible D gene is TRBD1 (6 bases). CDR1 and CDR2 (germline): SGHTA, FQGNSA. The CDR3 consists of 18 residues. V lost 1 base and J 0 bases, leaving 15 bases between the germline ends. The CDR3 DNA reads as TGTGCCAGCAGCTTAGAGGGGGGCTGGATTCCAACTAATGAAAAACTGTTTTTT. Translation: CASSLEGGWIPTNEKLFF. The variable domain in full, completed from reference TRBV7-2 and TRBJ1-4, reads GAGVSQSPSNKVTEKGKDVELRCDPISGHTALYWYRQSLGQGLEFLIYFQGNSAPDKSGLPSDRFSAERTGGSVSTLTIQRTQQEDSAVYLCASSLEGGWIPTNEKLFFGSGTQLSVL.

The V gene is TRBV4-1, the J gene TRBJ1-5, with 10 positions matching TRBD1. This CDR3 has 17 residues. The V gene end was trimmed by 0 bases and the J gene end by 7 bases; junction bases not matched to a gene: 9. Per the germline V gene, CDR1 is MGHRA and CDR2 is YSYEKL. The DNA of the CDR3 is TGCGCCAGCAGCCAAGACTCGGGACAGGGGAAGGGGCAGCCCCAGCATTTT. Amino acid sequence: CASSQDSGQGKGQPQHF.

V usage is TRBV29-1 and J usage is TRBJ2-3; 8 bases agree with TRBD2. The V segment lost 7 bases and the J segment 8 bases; nucleotides outside the gene matches: 20. This CDR3 has 16 residues. CDR1 and CDR2 from the germline V gene are SQVTM and ANQGSEA. CDR3 DNA sequence: TGCAGCGCCGACCCCCGGGGGGGGACCTCGAGAAGTACGCAGTATTTT. Translating gives CSADPRGGTSRSTQYF.

J is TRBJ2-3 and V is TRBV6-4; D perhaps matches TRBD2 (5 bases). There are 14 residues in the CDR3. V lost 5 bases to trimming and J lost 4 bases, with 13 bases between them. Germline V gene sequence: CDR1 MRHNA, CDR2 SNTAGT. CDR3 sequence: CASSPWSGADTQYF. The CDR3, as DNA: TGTGCCAGCAGTCCCTGGTCCGGGGCAGATACGCAGTATTTT.

The chain employs TRBV2 and TRBJ1-2; no clear D. Germline V gives CDR1 SNHLY, CDR2 FYNNEI. There are 15 residues in the CDR3. V was trimmed by 6 bases and J by 2 bases, leaving 16 bases between them. As DNA, the CDR3 is TGTGCCAGCAGGGATAACAACATCAGGAACTATGGCTACACCTTC. This codes for CASRDNNIRNYGYTF. The variable domain in full, with the rest retrieved from reference TRBV2 and TRBJ1-2, is EPEVTQTPSHQVTQMGQEVILRCVPISNHLYFYWYRQILGQKVEFLVSFYNNEISEKSEIFDDQFSVERPDGSNFTLKIRSTKLEDSAMYFCASRDNNIRNYGYTFGSGTRLTVV.

V and J are TRBV11-2 and TRBJ2-5; a possible D gene is TRBD2 (6 bases). The CDR3 contains 14 residues. The germline CDR1 and CDR2 sequences are SGHAT and FQNNGV. The V and J ends lost 6 bases and 2 bases respectively, with 13 bases between them. Here the CDR3 DNA reads TGTGCCAGCAGTTTATCTAGCGCTCAAGAGACCCAGTACTTC. Translated: CASSLSSAQETQYF.